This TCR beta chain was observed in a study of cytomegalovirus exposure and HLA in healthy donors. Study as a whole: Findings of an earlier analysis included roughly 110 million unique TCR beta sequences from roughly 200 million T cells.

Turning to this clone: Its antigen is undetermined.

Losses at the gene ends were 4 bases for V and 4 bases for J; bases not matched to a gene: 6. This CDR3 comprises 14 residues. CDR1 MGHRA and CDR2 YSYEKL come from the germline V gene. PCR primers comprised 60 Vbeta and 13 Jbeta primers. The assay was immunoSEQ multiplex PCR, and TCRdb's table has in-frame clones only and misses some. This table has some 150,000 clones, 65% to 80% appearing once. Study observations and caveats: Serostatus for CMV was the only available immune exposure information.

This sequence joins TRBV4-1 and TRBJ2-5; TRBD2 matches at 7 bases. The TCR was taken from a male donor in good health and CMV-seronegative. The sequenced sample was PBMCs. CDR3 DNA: TGCGCCAGCAGCCCCGCAGGGAGGGGAGAGACCCAGTACTTC. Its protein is CASSPAGRGETQYF.